The 10 T cell receptor beta chains in this list originate from one sample, sequenced in a study of cytomegalovirus exposure and HLA in healthy donors. This PCR relied on a set of 60 Vbeta primers and 13 Jbeta primers. Some clones are missing from TCRdb's copy, which holds only in-frame ones; the method was immunoSEQ multiplex PCR. Of 60,000 or so clones in the sample, 65% to 90% are singletons; the top ten hold around a tenth. Material: PBMCs. These receptor sequences come from a female donor in good health and CMV-seronegative.

This rearrangement joins TRBV30 to TRBJ1-2, with unresolved D. The length of the CDR3 is 15 residues. Per germline, CDR1 GTSNPN and CDR2 SVGIG (reference sequence). Trimming took off 0 bases at V and 1 base at J, with 12 bases between the two ends. The DNA for the CDR3 is TGTGCCTGGAGTGTACAACACAGTAATAACTATGGCTACACCTTC. Its translation is CAWSVQHSNNYGYTF.

The chain joins TRBV6-5 to TRBJ2-3, with a possible D match to TRBD2 (5 bases). The CDR3 is 13 residues long. Trimming stripped 6 bases from V and 2 bases from J, with 9 bases between. CDR1 and CDR2 from the germline V gene are MNHEY and SVGAGI. The CDR3 protein is CASREGSTDTQYF. The CDR3 DNA follows: TGTGCCAGCAGAGAGGGTTCCACAGATACGCAGTATTTT.

V gene TRBV10-3 combines with J gene TRBJ2-1; possible D gene TRBD2, 5 bases. There are 15 residues in the CDR3. Trimming took off 2 bases at V and 4 bases at J, with 12 bases between the two ends. CDR1 is ENHRY, CDR2 SYGVKD, per germline. The CDR3 here is CAISEITGRYNEQFF. In nucleotides, the CDR3 is TGTGCCATCAGTGAGATAACGGGAAGATACAATGAGCAGTTCTTC.

This clone was seen only a few times. The chain couples TRBV6-1 to TRBJ2-2; a possible D gene is TRBD2 (6 bases). Germline V gives CDR1 MNHNS, CDR2 SASEGT. The CDR3 totals 13 residues. V shed 3 bases and J shed 6 bases, with 8 bases lying between them. CDR3 region: CASSDGGSGELFF. The CDR3 DNA reads TGTGCCAGCAGTGATGGGGGGTCCGGGGAGCTGTTTTTT.

This sequence joins TRBV2 and TRBJ1-5, with D possibly being TRBD1 (6 bases). The CDR3 loop spans 14 amino acids. The germline gives CDR1 SNHLY, CDR2 FYNNEI. V lost 3 bases, J lost 7 bases, and 13 bases lay in between. DNA of the CDR3: TGTGCCAGCAGTGACGCAGGGGCGGGCCAGCCCCAGCATTTT. Translated: CASSDAGAGQPQHF.

V gene TRBV9 combines with J gene TRBJ1-2, with 8 bases aligning to TRBD1. Germline V gene data show CDR1 as SGDLS and CDR2 as YYNGEE. Germline trimming cut 6 bases from V and 6 bases from J; bases unmatched to any gene: 4. The CDR3 has 12 amino acids. The CDR3 sequence: CASKDRVDGYTF. In DNA form, the CDR3 reads TGTGCCAGCAAGGACAGGGTAGATGGCTACACCTTC.

The CDR3 DNA reads as TGTGCCAGCAGCTTAGGAGTTGCGGGGGAGCAGTTCTTC. Amino acid sequence: CASSLGVAGEQFF. The V gene is TRBV7-9, the J gene TRBJ2-1; D might be TRBD2 (6 bases). Trimming took off 1 base at V and 10 bases at J, with 11 bases between the two ends. The length of the CDR3 is 13 residues. From germline, CDR1 is SEHNR and CDR2 FQNEAQ (reference sequence). The full variable domain, rest sourced from reference TRBV7-9 and TRBJ2-1, is DTGVSQNPRHKITKRGQNVTFRCDPISEHNRLYWYRQTLGQGPEFLTYFQNEAQLEKSRLLSDRFSAERPKGSFSTLEIQRTEQGDSAMYLCASSLGVAGEQFFGPGTRLTVL.

This rearrangement joins TRBV5-1 to TRBJ1-4; TRBD1 aligns across 7 bases. The CDR3 runs 19 residues. V dropped 2 bases and J dropped 2; count of bases not matched to a gene: 15. Germline assignment: CDR1 SGHRS and CDR2 YFSETQ. The CDR3 nucleotides are TGCGCCAGCAGCTTATCAACTCGGACAGGTTTGTCGACTAATGAAAAACTGTTTTTT. Translating it yields CASSLSTRTGLSTNEKLFF.

In nucleotides, the CDR3 is TGTGCCAGCAGCCAATATAATCTAGCCAAAAACATTCAGTACTTC. This sequence encodes CASSQYNLAKNIQYF. The chain links TRBV14 to TRBJ2-4; D is undetermined. Trimming removed 2 bases from V and 0 bases from J, with 8 bases in between. CDR1 SGHDN and CDR2 FVKESK come from the germline V gene. The CDR3 has 15 residues.

The chain combines TRBV28 with TRBJ2-6; 10 bases map to TRBD2. CDR3 length: 22 amino acids. The germline gives CDR1 MDHEN, CDR2 SYDVKM. Trimming cost V 3 bases and J 0 bases; bases outside gene matches: 17. CDR3 nucleotides: TGTGCCAGCAGTTTCCTGCGCGACCCGGCGGGACTAGCGTCCTCTGGGGCCAACGTCCTGACTTTC. Its protein product is CASSFLRDPAGLASSGANVLTF. The full variable domain, rest sourced from reference TRBV28 and TRBJ2-6, is DVKVTQSSRYLVKRTGEKVFLECVQDMDHENMFWYRQDPGLGLRLIYFSYDVKMKEKGDIPEGYSVSREKKERFSLILESASTNQTSMYLCASSFLRDPAGLASSGANVLTFGAGSRLTVL.